The 14 T cell receptor beta chains listed next were all sequenced from one sample in a study of pediatric ulcerative colitis. TCRdb's table, derived via immunoSEQ multiplex PCR, lists solely in-frame clones and lacks some. The sample has fewer than 40,000 clones; roughly 85% are singletons. The sample taken for sequencing was blood. The receptors here all came from a girl between 10 and 17 years old with moderate ulcerative colitis.

In this sample, this clone is large (0.1 to 1%). The CDR3 reads CASSPYPGQGVEAFF. DNA for the CDR3: TGTGCCAGCAGCCCGTACCCGGGACAGGGGGTTGAAGCTTTCTTT. The chain uses TRBV7-2 and TRBJ1-1; 11 bases agree with TRBD1. The junction had 9 bases not matched to a gene; V was cut back by 5 bases and J by 7 bases. There are 15 residues in the CDR3. CDR1 and CDR2 (germline): SGHTA, FQGNSA.

The chain links TRBV5-5 to TRBJ1-5, with D uncertain. The CDR3 consists of 14 residues. Trimming stripped 0 bases from V and 7 bases from J, with 11 bases between. Germline assignment: CDR1 SGHKS and CDR2 YYEKEE (reference sequence). CDR3 sequence: CASSLEVGRQPQHF. The CDR3, as DNA: TGTGCCAGCAGCTTGGAGGTCGGCAGGCAGCCCCAGCATTTT.

The count of this clone is one. V usage is TRBV5-6 and J usage is TRBJ2-2; D is unclear. Germline values: CDR1 SGHDT, CDR2 YYEEEE. CDR3 size: 17 residues. V was pared by 4 bases and J by 2 bases, with 18 bases between. In nucleotides, the CDR3 is TGTGCCAGCAGCCTCCGTCAACGGCCCATAAACACCGGGGAGCTGTTTTTT. It codes for CASSLRQRPINTGELFF.

This rearrangement joins TRBV2 to TRBJ2-7, with 7 bases fitting TRBD2. V lost 0 bases to trimming and J lost 0 bases; unmatched junction nucleotides: 8. Germline-derived CDR1 and CDR2 are SNHLY and FYNNEI. The CDR3 totals 17 residues. The CDR3 loop reads CASSEALRGLTSYEQYF. DNA of the CDR3: TGTGCCAGCAGTGAAGCGCTGCGGGGACTAACCTCCTACGAGCAGTACTTC.

This clone was recorded once. The chain carries TRBV5-6 and TRBJ1-2; D ambiguous. The CDR3 has 13 amino acids. Trimming took off 0 bases at V and 7 bases at J, with 10 bases between the two ends. Germline-derived CDR1 and CDR2 are SGHDT and YYEEEE. DNA for the CDR3: TGTGCCAGCAGCTTGGGGTTAATTGGTGGCTACACCTTC. This encodes CASSLGLIGGYTF. Full variable domain (rest looked up from reference TRBV5-6 and TRBJ1-2): DAGVTQSPTHLIKTRGQQVTLRCSPKSGHDTVSWYQQALGQGPQFIFQYYEEEERQRGNFPDRFSGHQFPNYSSELNVNALLLGDSALYLCASSLGLIGGYTFGSGTRLTVV.

CDR3 in DNA: TGCGCCAGCAGCTCAAAACAGGGGGGCCAGGAGACCCAGTACTTC. Encoded protein: CASSSKQGGQETQYF. The chain links TRBV5-1 to TRBJ2-5; 8 nucleotides match TRBD1. The CDR3 loop spans 15 amino acids. The V and J ends lost 3 bases and 5 bases, in that order; junction bases with no gene match: 9. Germline V gene lookup returns CDR1 SGHRS and CDR2 YFSETQ.

The genes are TRBV30 and TRBJ2-7; 12 bases line up with TRBD2. V gave up 3 bases and J gave up 2 bases; unmatched junction bases: 8. CDR1 and CDR2 from the germline V gene are GTSNPN and SVGIG (reference sequence). CDR3 length: 16 amino acids. The CDR3 region has the DNA TGTGCCTGGAGCTACCCCCGGACTAGCGGGGCCTACGAGCAGTACTTC. Protein product: CAWSYPRTSGAYEQYF.

This chain connects TRBV12-5 to TRBJ2-1; 9 bases agree with TRBD1. Trimming took 2 bases from V and 9 from J; bases not matched to a gene: 8. This CDR3 region has 15 residues. Germline-derived CDR1 and CDR2 are LGHNT and FRNRAP. This CDR3 is CASGLNRGPRFEQFF. The DNA for the CDR3 is TGTGCTAGTGGTTTGAACAGGGGGCCTAGGTTTGAGCAGTTCTTC.

This chain connects TRBV10-1 to TRBJ2-3; TRBD2 aligns across 11 bases. This CDR3 contains 19 residues. The germline V gene encodes CDR1 WNHNN and CDR2 SYGVQD (reference sequence). V was clipped by 2 bases and J by 1 base; unmatched bases: 11. The CDR3 here is CASSEEGQLTSGGTDTQYF. As DNA, the CDR3 is TGCGCCAGCAGTGAGGAAGGGCAATTGACTAGCGGGGGCACAGATACGCAGTATTTT.

CDR3 protein: CASSPLIGQGGSYGYTF. The CDR3 bases are TGCGCCAGCTCTCCCCTAATCGGACAGGGAGGAAGCTATGGCTACACCTTC. The rearrangement uses TRBV5-1 and TRBJ1-2, with 8 nucleotides matching TRBD1. J was trimmed by 4 bases and V by 7 bases; bases with no gene match: 18. Germline CDR1 and CDR2: SGHRS and YFSETQ. The CDR3 length is 17 residues.

In DNA, the CDR3 is TGTGCCAGCAGCCGAAGCCCCATGAACACTGAAGCTTTCTTT. This gives the protein CASSRSPMNTEAFF. The J gene is TRBJ1-1, the V gene TRBV7-2; D gene unclear. Germline assignment: CDR1 SGHTA and CDR2 FQGNSA. CDR3 length: 14 residues. V was trimmed by 5 bases and J by 0 bases, leaving 10 bases between them.

The chain employs TRBV11-2 and TRBJ2-7, with 9 bases aligning to TRBD2. The ends lost 3 bases at V and 5 bases at J; junction bases unmatched: 5. The CDR3 loop spans 14 amino acids. Per the germline V gene, CDR1 is SGHAT and CDR2 is FQNNGV. CDR3 bases: TGTGCCAGCAGCTTGGGCGGGAGGGCCAACGAGCAGTACTTC. Translated: CASSLGGRANEQYF.

The gene calls are TRBV11-1 and TRBJ2-7; D gene ambiguous. V lost 5 bases to trimming and J lost 2 bases, with 19 bases between them. The CDR3 is 16 residues long. Germline V gene lookup returns CDR1 SGHAT and CDR2 FQDESV (reference sequence). Here the CDR3 reads CASSPRSVGGPYEQYF. The CDR3 DNA is TGTGCCAGCAGCCCGAGATCCGTGGGCGGCCCCTACGAGCAGTACTTC. The full variable domain, rest sourced from reference TRBV11-1 and TRBJ2-7, is EAEVAQSPRYKITEKSQAVAFWCDPISGHATLYWYRQILGQGPELLVQFQDESVVDDSQLPKDRFSAERLKGVDSTLKIQPAELGDSAMYLCASSPRSVGGPYEQYFGPGTRLTVT.

CDR3 in DNA: TGTGCCAGTACGGGGGGGCCAGCCAAAAACATTCAGTACTTC. Translating it yields CASTGGPAKNIQYF. The chain is built from TRBV19 and TRBJ2-4, with 8 bases identical to TRBD2. The germline V gene has CDR1 LNHDA and CDR2 SQIVND (reference sequence). This CDR3 has 14 residues. The junction had 2 bases not matched to a gene; V was cut back by 7 bases and J by 0 bases.